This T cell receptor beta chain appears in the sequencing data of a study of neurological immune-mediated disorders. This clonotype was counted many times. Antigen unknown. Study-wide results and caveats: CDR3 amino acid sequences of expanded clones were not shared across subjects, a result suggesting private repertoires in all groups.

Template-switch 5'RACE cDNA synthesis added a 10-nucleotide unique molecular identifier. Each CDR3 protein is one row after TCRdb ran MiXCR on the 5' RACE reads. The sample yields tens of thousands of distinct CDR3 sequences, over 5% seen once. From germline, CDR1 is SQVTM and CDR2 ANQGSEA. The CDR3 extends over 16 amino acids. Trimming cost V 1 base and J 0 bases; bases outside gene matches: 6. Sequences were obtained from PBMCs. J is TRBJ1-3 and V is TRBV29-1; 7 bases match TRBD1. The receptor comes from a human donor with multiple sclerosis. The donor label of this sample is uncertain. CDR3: CSVEVGGRLSGNTIYF. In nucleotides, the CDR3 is TGCAGCGTTGAAGTAGGGGGCCGCCTCTCTGGAAACACCATATATTTT.